Here is one T cell receptor beta chain with its context. This entry comes from a study of blood T cell repertoires in COVID-19. Source study methods: Amplifying reference gene primers gave estimates of nucleated cell counts. Sequenced by immunoSEQ multiplex PCR; TCRdb stores in-frame clones only, minus some. The DNA was the basis for D and trimming; V, J and clone size are from that table. In the table there are roughly 100,000 clones, around 79% of which are singletons. Between the trimmed V and J ends, which lost 6 bases and 2 bases, there was a span of 8 bases. The CDR3 spans 13 residues. The chain carries TRBV12-3 or TRBV12-4 and TRBJ1-3; D gene ambiguous. This TCR derives from a woman of 80 years or more with acute or convalescent COVID-19. The sample was peripheral blood. CDR3 nucleotide sequence: TGTGCCAGCAGCCCTTTAGCTGGAAACACCATATATTTT. Amino acid sequence: CASSPLAGNTIYF.